The clone carrying this T cell receptor beta chain appeared a few times. Its specificity is unknown. This entry belongs to a study of long-term antiretroviral therapy in people with HIV. Germline V gives CDR1 MGHRA, CDR2 YSYEKL. Trimming left V 0 bases short and J 8 bases short, with 13 bases between. CDR3 length equals 14 residues. Study results and caveats: Although diversity increased after ART, it remained lower than in transplant donor controls.

Per individual, the PBMC samples numbered at least one pre-ART and at least two post-ART. Sequencing relied on immunoSEQ assay v3.0, run at survey level. Clones were read by immunoSEQ multiplex PCR, and TCRdb kept only the in-frame ones, dropping some. Of about 17,000 clones listed, 60% to 85% are singletons. The TCR was taken from a man aged 30-40 years with HIV. Sequencing used unsorted PBMCs, obtained around 2.2 years before starting antiretroviral therapy. The chain combines TRBV4-1 with TRBJ1-2; unclear D gene. CDR3 bases: TGCGCCAGCAGCCAAGAGTGGGGAGCGAGAGGCTACACCTTC. Translation gives CASSQEWGARGYTF.